The source of this T cell receptor (beta chain) is a study of blood T cell repertoires in COVID-19. Background on the study: COVID-19 samples collected from the United States, Italy and Spain covered acute and convalescent phases. Sample material is recorded as cDNA or gDNA derived from T cells, B-cell-depleted T cells, or PBMCs.

Regarding this clone: The germline gene is not matched at one end of the junction; a read error may be the cause.

Per the germline V gene, CDR1 is SNHLY and CDR2 is FYNNEI. CDR3 length: 13 residues. Methods used by the authors: Estimation of nucleated cell counts was performed using reference gene primer amplification. Using immunoSEQ multiplex PCR, the repertoire was profiled, and TCRdb retains in-frame clones only, with some absent. V and J calls and clone size are given by that table; D and trimming were obtained from the DNA. This sample has some 260,000 clones, with approximately 83% found just once. Input material: peripheral blood. The rearrangement uses TRBV2 and TRBJ2-2; a weak D match, TRBD2 (6 bases). This sequence originates from a man older than 75 with acute or convalescent COVID-19. CDR3 sequence reads: CASRPGWSGGLFF. The DNA for the CDR3 is TGTGCCAGCAGGCCCGGATGGTCCGGGGGGCTGTTTTTT.